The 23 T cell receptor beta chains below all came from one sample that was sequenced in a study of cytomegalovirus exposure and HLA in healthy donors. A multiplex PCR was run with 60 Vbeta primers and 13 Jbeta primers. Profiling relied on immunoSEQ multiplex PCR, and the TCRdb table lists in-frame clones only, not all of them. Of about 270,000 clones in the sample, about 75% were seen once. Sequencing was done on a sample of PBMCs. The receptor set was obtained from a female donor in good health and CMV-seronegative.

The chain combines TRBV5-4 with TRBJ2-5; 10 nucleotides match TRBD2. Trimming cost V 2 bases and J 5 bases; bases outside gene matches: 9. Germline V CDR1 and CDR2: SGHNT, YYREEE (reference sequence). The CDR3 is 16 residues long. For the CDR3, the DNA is TGTGCCAGCAGCTTCCTTGCTAGCGGGAGCGGGGAGACCCAGTACTTC. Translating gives CASSFLASGSGETQYF.

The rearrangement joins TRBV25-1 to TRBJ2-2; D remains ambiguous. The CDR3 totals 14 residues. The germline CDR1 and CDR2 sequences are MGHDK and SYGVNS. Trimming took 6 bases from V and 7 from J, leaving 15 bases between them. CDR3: CASRTRTVGGELFF. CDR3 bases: TGTGCCAGCAGAACGCGAACAGTCGGCGGGGAGCTGTTTTTT. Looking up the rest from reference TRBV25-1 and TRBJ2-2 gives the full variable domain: EADIYQTPRYLVIGTGKKITLECSQTMGHDKMYWYQQDPGMELHLIHYSYGVNSTEKGDLSSESTVSRIRTEHFPLTLESARPSHTSQYLCASRTRTVGGELFFGEGSRLTVL.

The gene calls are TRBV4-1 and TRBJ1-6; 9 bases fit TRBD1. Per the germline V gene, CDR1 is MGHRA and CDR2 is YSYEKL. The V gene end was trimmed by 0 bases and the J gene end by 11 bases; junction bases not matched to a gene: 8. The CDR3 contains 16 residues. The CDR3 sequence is CASSQDRDRDFPPLHF. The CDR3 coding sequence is TGCGCCAGCAGCCAAGATCGGGACAGGGATTTTCCACCCCTCCACTTT.

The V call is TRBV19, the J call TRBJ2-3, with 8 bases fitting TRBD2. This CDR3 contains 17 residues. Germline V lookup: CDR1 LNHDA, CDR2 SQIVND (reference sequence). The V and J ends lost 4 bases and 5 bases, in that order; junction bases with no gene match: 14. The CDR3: CASSTYYSSGSRDTQYF. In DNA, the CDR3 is TGTGCCAGTAGTACCTATTATTCCAGCGGGAGTAGAGATACGCAGTATTTT. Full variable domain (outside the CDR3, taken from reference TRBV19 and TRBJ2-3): DGGITQSPKYLFRKEGQNVTLSCEQNLNHDAMYWYRQDPGQGLRLIYYSQIVNDFQKGDIAEGYSVSREKKESFPLTVTSAQKNPTAFYLCASSTYYSSGSRDTQYFGPGTRLTVL.

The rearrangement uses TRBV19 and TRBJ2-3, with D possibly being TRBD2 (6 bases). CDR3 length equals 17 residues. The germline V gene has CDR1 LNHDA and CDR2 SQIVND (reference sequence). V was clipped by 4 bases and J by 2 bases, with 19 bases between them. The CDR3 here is CASSTGVLATHTDTQYF. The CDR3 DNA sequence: TGTGCCAGTAGTACCGGGGTTCTAGCGACACACACAGATACGCAGTATTTT.

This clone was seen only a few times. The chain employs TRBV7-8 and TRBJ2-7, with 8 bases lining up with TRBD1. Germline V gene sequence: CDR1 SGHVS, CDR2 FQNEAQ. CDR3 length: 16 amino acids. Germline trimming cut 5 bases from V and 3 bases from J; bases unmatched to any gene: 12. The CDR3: CASSLQGTGGYYEQYF. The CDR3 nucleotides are TGTGCCAGCAGCCTGCAGGGGACAGGAGGGTACTACGAGCAGTACTTC.

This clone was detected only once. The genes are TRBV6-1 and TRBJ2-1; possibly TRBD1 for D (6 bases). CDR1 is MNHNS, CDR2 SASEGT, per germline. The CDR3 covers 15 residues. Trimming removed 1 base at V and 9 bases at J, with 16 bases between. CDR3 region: CASSEVTGFGGEQFF. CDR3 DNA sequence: TGTGCCAGCAGTGAAGTAACAGGGTTTGGGGGTGAGCAGTTCTTC.

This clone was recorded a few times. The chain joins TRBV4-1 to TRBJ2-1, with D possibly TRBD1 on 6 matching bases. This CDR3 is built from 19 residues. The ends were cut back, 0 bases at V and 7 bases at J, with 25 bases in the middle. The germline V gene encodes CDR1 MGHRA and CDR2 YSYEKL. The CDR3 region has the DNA TGCGCCAGCAGCCAAGATAGGACGGTACCCGACAGGCGAGGGAATGAGCAGTTCTTC. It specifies CASSQDRTVPDRRGNEQFF.

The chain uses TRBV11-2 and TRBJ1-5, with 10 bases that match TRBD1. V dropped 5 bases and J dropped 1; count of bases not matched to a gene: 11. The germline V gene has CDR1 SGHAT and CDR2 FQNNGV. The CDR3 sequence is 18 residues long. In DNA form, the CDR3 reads TGTGCCAGCAGCCCACCCGGGACAGGGGAAGAGAGCAATCAGCCCCAGCATTTT. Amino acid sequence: CASSPPGTGEESNQPQHF. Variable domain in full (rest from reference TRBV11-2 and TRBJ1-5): EAGVAQSPRYKIIEKRQSVAFWCNPISGHATLYWYQQILGQGPKLLIQFQNNGVVDDSQLPKDRFSAERLKGVDSTLKIQPAKLEDSAVYLCASSPPGTGEESNQPQHFGDGTRLSIL.

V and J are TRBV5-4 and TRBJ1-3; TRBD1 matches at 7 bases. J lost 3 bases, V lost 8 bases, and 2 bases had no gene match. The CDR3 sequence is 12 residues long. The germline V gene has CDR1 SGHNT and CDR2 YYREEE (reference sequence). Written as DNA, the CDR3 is TGTGCCAGTGGGACAGATGGAAACACCATATATTTT. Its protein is CASGTDGNTIYF. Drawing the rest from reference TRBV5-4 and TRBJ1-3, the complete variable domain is ETGVTQSPTHLIKTRGQQVTLRCSSQSGHNTVSWYQQALGQGPQFIFQYYREEENGRGNFPPRFSGLQFPNYSSELNVNALELDDSALYLCASGTDGNTIYFGEGSWLTVV.

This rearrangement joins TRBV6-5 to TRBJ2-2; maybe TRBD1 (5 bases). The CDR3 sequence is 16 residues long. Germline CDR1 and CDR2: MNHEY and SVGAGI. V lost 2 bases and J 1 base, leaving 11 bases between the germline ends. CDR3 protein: CASSYGAGMNTGELFF. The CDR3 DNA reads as TGTGCCAGCAGTTACGGGGCAGGGATGAACACCGGGGAGCTGTTTTTT.

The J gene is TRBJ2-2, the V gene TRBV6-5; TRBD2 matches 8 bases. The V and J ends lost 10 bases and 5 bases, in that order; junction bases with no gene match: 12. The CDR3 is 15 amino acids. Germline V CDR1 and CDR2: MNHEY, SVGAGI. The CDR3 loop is CATRPIAGPTGELFF. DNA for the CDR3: TGTGCCACCCGACCGATAGCGGGGCCTACCGGGGAGCTGTTTTTT.

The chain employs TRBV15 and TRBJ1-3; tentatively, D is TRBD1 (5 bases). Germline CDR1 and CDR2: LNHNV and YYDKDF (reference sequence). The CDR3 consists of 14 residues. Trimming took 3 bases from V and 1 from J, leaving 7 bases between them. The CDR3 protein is CATSSRESGNTIYF. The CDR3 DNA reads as TGTGCCACCAGCAGCAGGGAATCTGGAAACACCATATATTTT.

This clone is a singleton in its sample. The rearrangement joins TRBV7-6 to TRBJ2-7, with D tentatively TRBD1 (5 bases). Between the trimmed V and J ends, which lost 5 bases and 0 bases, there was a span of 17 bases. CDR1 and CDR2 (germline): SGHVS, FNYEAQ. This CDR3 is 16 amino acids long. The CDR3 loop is CASSRVETVSSYEQYF. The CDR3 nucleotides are TGTGCCAGCAGCCGAGTCGAGACAGTCTCCTCCTACGAGCAGTACTTC.

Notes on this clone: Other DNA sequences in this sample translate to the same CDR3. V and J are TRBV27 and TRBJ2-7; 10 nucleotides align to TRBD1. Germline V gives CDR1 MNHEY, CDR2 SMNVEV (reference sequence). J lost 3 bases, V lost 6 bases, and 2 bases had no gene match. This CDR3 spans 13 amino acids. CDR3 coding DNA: TGTGCCAGCAGCAGGGACAGGGGCTACGAGCAGTACTTC. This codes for CASSRDRGYEQYF.

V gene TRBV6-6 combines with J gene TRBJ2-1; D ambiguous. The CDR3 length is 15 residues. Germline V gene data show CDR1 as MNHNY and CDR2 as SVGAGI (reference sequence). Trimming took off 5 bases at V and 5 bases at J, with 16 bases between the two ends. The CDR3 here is CASSKTPHPNNEQFF. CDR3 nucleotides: TGTGCCAGCAGTAAAACACCTCACCCCAACAATGAGCAGTTCTTC.

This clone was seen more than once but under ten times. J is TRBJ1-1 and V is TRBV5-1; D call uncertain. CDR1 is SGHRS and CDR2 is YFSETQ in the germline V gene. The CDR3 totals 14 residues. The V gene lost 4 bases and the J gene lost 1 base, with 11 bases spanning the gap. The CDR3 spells CASSAGMWNTEAFF. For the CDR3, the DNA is TGCGCCAGCAGCGCCGGGATGTGGAACACTGAAGCTTTCTTT.

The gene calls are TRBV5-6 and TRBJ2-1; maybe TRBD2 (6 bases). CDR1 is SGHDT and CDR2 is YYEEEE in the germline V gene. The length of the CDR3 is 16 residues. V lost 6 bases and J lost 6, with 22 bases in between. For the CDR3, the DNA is TGTGCCAGCACCATGAGGAGGGAGCAATTCCTCAATGAGCAGTTCTTC. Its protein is CASTMRREQFLNEQFF.

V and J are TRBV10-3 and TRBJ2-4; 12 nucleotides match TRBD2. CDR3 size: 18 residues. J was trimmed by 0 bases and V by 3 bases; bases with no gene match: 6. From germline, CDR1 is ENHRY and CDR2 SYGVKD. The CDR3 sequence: CAISDPSGRALAKNIQYF. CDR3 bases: TGTGCCATCAGTGATCCTAGCGGGAGGGCCTTAGCCAAAAACATTCAGTACTTC.

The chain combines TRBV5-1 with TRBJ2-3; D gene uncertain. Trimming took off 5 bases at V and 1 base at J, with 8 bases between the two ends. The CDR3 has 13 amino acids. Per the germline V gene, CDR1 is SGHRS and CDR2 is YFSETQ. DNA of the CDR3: TGCGCCAGCAGGGGCGACGGCACAGATACGCAGTATTTT. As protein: CASRGDGTDTQYF.

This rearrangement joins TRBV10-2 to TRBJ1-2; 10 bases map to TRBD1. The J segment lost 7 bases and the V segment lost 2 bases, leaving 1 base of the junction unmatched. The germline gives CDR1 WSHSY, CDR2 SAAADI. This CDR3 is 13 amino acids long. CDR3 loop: CASSERQGAGYTF. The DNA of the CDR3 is TGCGCCAGCAGTGAGAGACAGGGGGCTGGCTACACCTTC.

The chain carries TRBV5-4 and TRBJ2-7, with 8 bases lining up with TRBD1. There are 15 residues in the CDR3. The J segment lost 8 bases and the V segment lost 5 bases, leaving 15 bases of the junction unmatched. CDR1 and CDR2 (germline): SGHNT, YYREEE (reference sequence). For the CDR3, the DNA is TGTGCCAGCAGTAAACCGGGACAGGAGTCCGGGCAGCAGTACTTC. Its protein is CASSKPGQESGQQYF.

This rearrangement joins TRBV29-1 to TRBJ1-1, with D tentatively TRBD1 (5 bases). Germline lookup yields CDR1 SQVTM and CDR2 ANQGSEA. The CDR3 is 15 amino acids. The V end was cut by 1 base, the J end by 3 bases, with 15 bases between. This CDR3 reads CSVEGTEQAYTEAFF. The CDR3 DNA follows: TGCAGCGTTGAAGGGACGGAACAGGCATACACTGAAGCTTTCTTT.